This TCR beta chain emerged from a study of spatial heterogeneity in lung cancer. One entry per CDR3 protein, called by TCRdb with MiXCR from the 5' RACE reads. The data show 50,000 or so distinct CDR3 sequences, about 7.6% seen once. Described time point: sample taken at primary tumor resection. Without sorting, whole RNA was sequenced from tumor, nontumor lung or frozen PBMC. This clonotype was observed a handful of times. The CDR3 spans 16 residues. The germline CDR1 and CDR2 sequences are SGHDT and YYEEEE. With 4 bases clipped from V and 3 bases from J, the junction kept 7 bases outside the gene matches.

The chain couples TRBV5-6 to TRBJ1-5; 10 bases line up with TRBD1. The sequenced sample was PBMCs, obtained at surgery. This clonotype originated in a female donor with early-stage non-small cell lung cancer. The CDR3 sequence: CASSPRQGANNQPQHF. CDR3 in DNA: TGTGCCAGCAGCCCGCGACAGGGGGCGAACAATCAGCCCCAGCATTTT.